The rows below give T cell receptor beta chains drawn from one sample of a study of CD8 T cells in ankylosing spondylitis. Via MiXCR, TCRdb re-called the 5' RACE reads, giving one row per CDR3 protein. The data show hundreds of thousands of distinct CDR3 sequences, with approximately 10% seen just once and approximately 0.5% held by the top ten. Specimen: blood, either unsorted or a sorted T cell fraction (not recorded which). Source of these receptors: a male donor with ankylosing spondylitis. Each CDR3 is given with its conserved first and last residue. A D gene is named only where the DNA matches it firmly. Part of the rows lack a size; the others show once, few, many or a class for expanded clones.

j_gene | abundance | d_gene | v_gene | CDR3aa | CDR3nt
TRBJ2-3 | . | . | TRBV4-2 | CASSQSQVGGRKDTQYF | TGTGCCAGCAGCCAATCCCAAGTGGGGGGGCGTAAAGATACGCAGTATTTT
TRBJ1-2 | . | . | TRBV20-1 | CSGLRANYGYTF | TGCAGTGGGTTAAGGGCTAACTATGGCTACACCTTC
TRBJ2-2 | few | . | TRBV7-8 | CASSLGFVAGLSGELFF | TGTGCCAGCAGCTTAGGGTTTGTGGCAGGGCTGTCCGGGGAGCTGTTTTTT
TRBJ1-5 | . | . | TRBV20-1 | CSARLREMGSNQPQHF | TGCAGTGCTAGACTTCGGGAAATGGGGTCGAATCAGCCCCAGCATTTT
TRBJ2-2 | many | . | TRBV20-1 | CSARRAGWSTGELFF | TGCAGTGCTAGGCGGGCAGGGTGGAGCACCGGGGAGCTGTTTTTT
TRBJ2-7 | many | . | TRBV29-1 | CSARESDEQYF | TGCAGCGCCCGGGAGAGCGACGAGCAGTACTTC
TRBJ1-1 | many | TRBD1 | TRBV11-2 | CASSSGTVYTEAFF | TGTGCCAGCAGCTCAGGGACAGTTTACACTGAAGCTTTCTTT
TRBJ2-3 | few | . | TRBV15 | CATSSSLVHTQYF | TGTGCCACCAGCAGCTCCCTGGTGCATACGCAGTATTTT
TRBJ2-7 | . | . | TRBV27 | CASSSRGGNPYEQYF | TGTGCCAGCAGTTCGCGGGGCGGGAATCCCTACGAGCAGTACTTC
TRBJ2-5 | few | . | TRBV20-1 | CSASVTLQETQYF | TGCAGTGCTAGTGTCACCCTCCAAGAGACCCAGTACTTC
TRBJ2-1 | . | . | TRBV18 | CASSVQLSRDEQFF | TGTGCCAGCTCCGTACAGCTAAGTAGGGATGAGCAGTTCTTC
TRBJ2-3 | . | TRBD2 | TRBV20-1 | CSATPLAGGTDTQYF | TGCAGTGCTACGCCTCTAGCGGGGGGCACAGATACGCAGTATTTT
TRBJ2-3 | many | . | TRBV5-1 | CASRETFTHTQYF | TGCGCCAGCAGGGAGACTTTCACACATACGCAGTATTTT
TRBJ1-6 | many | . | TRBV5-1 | CASSLGPTTRTALHF | TGCGCCAGCAGCTTGGGACCTACAACGCGGACAGCCCTCCACTTT